These 14 T cell receptor beta chains originate from one sample sequenced in a study of blood T cell repertoires in COVID-19. Profiling relied on immunoSEQ multiplex PCR, and the TCRdb table lists in-frame clones only, not all of them. The sample holds 100,000 to 120,000 clones; around nine tenths are singletons and the top ten take about 3%. Sequences were obtained from peripheral blood. These receptor sequences come from a woman aged 50 to 60 with acute or convalescent COVID-19.

The genes are TRBV18 and TRBJ1-3; no reliable D call. The V end lost 1 base, the J end lost 0 bases, and 7 bases lay between the germline ends. The CDR3 runs to 15 residues. The germline gives CDR1 KGHSH, CDR2 LQKENI. The DNA of the CDR3 is TGTGCCAGCTCACCACTGCTGAGCTCTGGAAACACCATATATTTT. This translates into CASSPLLSSGNTIYF.

This chain links TRBV2 with TRBJ2-1, with 11 bases aligning to TRBD2. V dropped 6 bases and J dropped 7; count of bases not matched to a gene: 8. Germline V lookup: CDR1 SNHLY, CDR2 FYNNEI. This CDR3 has 15 amino acids. For the CDR3, the DNA is TGTGCCAGCAGGAGTAGCGGGAGGGCCGGGAATGAGCAGTTCTTC. Its translation: CASRSSGRAGNEQFF.

DNA of the CDR3: TGTGCCAGCAGCACGGACAGGGGGCAAGAGACCCAGTACTTC. Translating it yields CASSTDRGQETQYF. This sequence joins TRBV7-9 and TRBJ2-5; TRBD1 matches 10 bases. The V segment lost 5 bases and the J segment 2 bases; nucleotides outside the gene matches: 2. The CDR3 sequence is 14 residues long. CDR1 and CDR2 (germline): SEHNR, FQNEAQ (reference sequence).

This chain uses TRBV2 with TRBJ1-4, with 7 bases lining up with TRBD1. V shed 6 bases and J 4 bases; nucleotides not matched to a gene: 8. Germline assignment: CDR1 SNHLY and CDR2 FYNNEI. This CDR3 comprises 15 residues. CDR3 in amino acids: CASSTQGISNEKLFF. The CDR3 nucleotides read TGTGCCAGCAGCACACAGGGGATCAGTAATGAAAAACTGTTTTTT.

The V gene is TRBV30, the J gene TRBJ2-1; 8 bases line up with TRBD2. The CDR3 extends over 13 amino acids. Germline V CDR1 and CDR2: GTSNPN, SVGIG (reference sequence). V gave up 5 bases and J gave up 7 bases; unmatched junction bases: 7. CDR3 nucleotides: TGTGCCTGGTCCGGACTAGCAGGGAATGAGCAGTTCTTC. Translation gives CAWSGLAGNEQFF.

This clone was seen only once. The chain couples TRBV6-2 or TRBV6-3 to TRBJ1-5; D is possibly TRBD1 (5 bases). The V end was cut by 5 bases, the J end by 5 bases, with 13 bases between. Germline V gene sequence: CDR1 MNHEY, CDR2 SVGEGT. The CDR3 has 14 residues. Here the CDR3 reads CASSRGVGHQPQHF. The CDR3 nucleotides are TGTGCCAGCAGTCGGGGGGTTGGTCATCAGCCCCAGCATTTT.

V gene TRBV2 combines with J gene TRBJ2-7, with D unclear. The V end was cut by 7 bases, the J end by 0 bases, with 13 bases between. Germline loops: CDR1 SNHLY, CDR2 FYNNEI. The CDR3 totals 14 residues. The CDR3 here is CASKLAYRSYEQYF. Written as DNA, the CDR3 is TGTGCCAGCAAATTGGCATACCGCTCCTACGAGCAGTACTTC.

This clone came up a few times. The rearrangement uses TRBV11-2 and TRBJ1-5; tentatively, D is TRBD1 (5 bases). The CDR3 covers 14 residues. Germline values: CDR1 SGHAT, CDR2 FQNNGV. V was pared by 2 bases and J by 4 bases, with 9 bases between. The CDR3 loop is CASSLRGGNQPQHF. In DNA form, the CDR3 reads TGTGCCAGCAGCTTACGGGGGGGGAATCAGCCCCAGCATTTT.

The V call is TRBV11-2, the J call TRBJ2-3; 13 bases align to TRBD2. The trim removed 5 bases at V and 1 base at J, leaving 6 bases unmatched. Per germline, CDR1 SGHAT and CDR2 FQNNGV. The CDR3 has 17 residues. The CDR3, as DNA: TGTGCCAGCAGCCCTAACGGACTAGCGGGGGGCACAGATACGCAGTATTTT. It is translated as CASSPNGLAGGTDTQYF.

V and J are TRBV20-1 and TRBJ2-7; D may be TRBD2 (5 bases). Germline assignment: CDR1 DFQATT and CDR2 SNEGSKA (reference sequence). The CDR3 contains 11 residues. V shed 7 bases and J shed 6 bases, with 13 bases lying between them. CDR3 sequence (DNA): TGCAGTGTCGGGGTCCCGACCGAGCAGTACTTC. Residues: CSVGVPTEQYF.

V usage is TRBV19 and J usage is TRBJ1-2; 8 bases align to TRBD1. Looked up from germline, CDR1 is LNHDA and CDR2 is SQIVND (reference sequence). Losses at the gene ends were 2 bases for V and 4 bases for J; bases not matched to a gene: 3. CDR3 length equals 14 residues. Here the CDR3 reads CASSIRDRLYGYTF. The CDR3 coding sequence is TGTGCCAGTAGTATAAGGGACAGGCTCTATGGCTACACCTTC.

The rearrangement links TRBV24-1 to TRBJ2-1; D is ambiguous. Germline V gene lookup returns CDR1 KGHDR and CDR2 SFDVKD. Trimming removed 5 bases at V and 5 bases at J, with 6 bases between. The CDR3 is made up of 12 amino acids. CDR3 sequence: CATSVFNNEQFF. The CDR3 DNA is TGTGCCACCAGTGTCTTTAACAATGAGCAGTTCTTC.

This clone was observed a few times. The chain has TRBV12-3 or TRBV12-4 and TRBJ1-5; D gene ambiguous. V was cut by 5 bases and J by 4 bases, with 9 bases left in between. This CDR3 spans 13 amino acids. CDR3 amino acids: CASSALINQPQHF. CDR3 sequence (DNA): TGTGCCAGCAGTGCCCTAATAAATCAGCCCCAGCATTTT.

The sample holds one count of this clone. The chain joins TRBV6-5 to TRBJ1-2; D may be TRBD1 (6 bases). CDR1 is MNHEY, CDR2 SVGAGI, per germline. Trimming cost V 5 bases and J 7 bases, with 17 bases left between them. The length of the CDR3 is 14 residues. As DNA, the CDR3 is TGTGCCAGCAGTCACCTGGGGGCTGAGGTTGGCTACACCTTC. Translating gives CASSHLGAEVGYTF.